The clone carrying this T cell receptor (beta chain) was seen repeatedly, ten times or more. Its specificity is unknown. From germline, CDR1 is GTSNPN and CDR2 SVGIG (reference sequence). CDR3 size: 11 residues. With 2 bases removed from V and 6 bases from J, the gap between germline ends came to 6 bases. This specimen belongs to a study of T cells in Graves' hyperthyroidism and ophthalmopathy. Overall study results and limits: In validation, the model predicted ophthalmopathy. These predictions came a median roughly 6.5 months before onset. Most thyroid clonotypes with frequency above 0.001 were detected in blood.

Researchers took RNA transcripts and amplified the TCR beta CDR3 regions from them. Carried out on the TCR CDR3, a first-round RT-PCR used the HTBI primer set. TCRdb re-analysed the multiplex PCR reads in MiXCR, keeping a single row per CDR3 protein. The sample includes hundreds of thousands of distinct CDR3 sequences, approximately 14% of them seen just once. Graves' hyperthyroidism is called stable when ophthalmopathy does not progress within 18 months. Subjects aged 18 to 65 presented with newly diagnosed hyperthyroidism of less than 2 months' duration. Sample: blood. The receptor was derived from a woman aged 18-35 years with Graves' hyperthyroidism. This sequence joins TRBV30 and TRBJ2-3, with D unresolved. The CDR3 bases are TGTGCCTGGAGTAGTCCCGATACGCAGTATTTT. It is translated as CAWSSPDTQYF.